This T cell receptor beta chain emerged from a study of blood T cell repertoires in COVID-19. Study details: Italy, Spain and the United States were the sources of the convalescent and acute COVID-19 samples. The analysed material was cDNA or gDNA that came from T cells, B-cell-depleted T cells, or PBMCs.

Per the germline V gene, CDR1 is MNHEY and CDR2 is SVGAGI. This CDR3 comprises 16 residues. Between the trimmed V and J ends, which lost 2 bases and 2 bases, there was a span of 13 bases. Study processing details: It was from reference gene primer amplification that nucleated cell counts were estimated. Libraries were prepared by immunoSEQ multiplex PCR; TCRdb keeps only in-frame clonotypes and omits some of them. That table furnishes V, J and clone size, whereas the DNA furnished D and trimming. The repertoire holds 250,000 or so clones, around four fifths seen once, with 5.5% to 7.5% in the top ten.

Sequencing was done on a sample of peripheral blood. The J gene is TRBJ1-3, the V gene TRBV6-5, with D maybe TRBD1 (5 bases). This sequence originates from a woman aged 60 to 75 with active or convalescent COVID-19. The CDR3 is CASSYGGVAAGNTIYF. As DNA, the CDR3 is TGTGCCAGCAGTTACGGGGGGGTTGCGGCTGGAAACACCATATATTTT.